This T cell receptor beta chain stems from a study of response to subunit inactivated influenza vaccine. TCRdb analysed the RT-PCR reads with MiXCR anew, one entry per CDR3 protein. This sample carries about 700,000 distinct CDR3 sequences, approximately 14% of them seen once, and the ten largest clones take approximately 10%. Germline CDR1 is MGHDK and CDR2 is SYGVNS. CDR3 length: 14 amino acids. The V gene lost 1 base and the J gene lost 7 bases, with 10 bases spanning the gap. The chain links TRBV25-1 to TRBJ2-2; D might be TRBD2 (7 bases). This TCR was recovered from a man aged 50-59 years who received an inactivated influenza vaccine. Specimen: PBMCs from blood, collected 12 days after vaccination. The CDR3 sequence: CASSEWGGGGELFF. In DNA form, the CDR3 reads TGTGCCAGCAGTGAATGGGGAGGGGGCGGGGAGCTGTTTTTT.